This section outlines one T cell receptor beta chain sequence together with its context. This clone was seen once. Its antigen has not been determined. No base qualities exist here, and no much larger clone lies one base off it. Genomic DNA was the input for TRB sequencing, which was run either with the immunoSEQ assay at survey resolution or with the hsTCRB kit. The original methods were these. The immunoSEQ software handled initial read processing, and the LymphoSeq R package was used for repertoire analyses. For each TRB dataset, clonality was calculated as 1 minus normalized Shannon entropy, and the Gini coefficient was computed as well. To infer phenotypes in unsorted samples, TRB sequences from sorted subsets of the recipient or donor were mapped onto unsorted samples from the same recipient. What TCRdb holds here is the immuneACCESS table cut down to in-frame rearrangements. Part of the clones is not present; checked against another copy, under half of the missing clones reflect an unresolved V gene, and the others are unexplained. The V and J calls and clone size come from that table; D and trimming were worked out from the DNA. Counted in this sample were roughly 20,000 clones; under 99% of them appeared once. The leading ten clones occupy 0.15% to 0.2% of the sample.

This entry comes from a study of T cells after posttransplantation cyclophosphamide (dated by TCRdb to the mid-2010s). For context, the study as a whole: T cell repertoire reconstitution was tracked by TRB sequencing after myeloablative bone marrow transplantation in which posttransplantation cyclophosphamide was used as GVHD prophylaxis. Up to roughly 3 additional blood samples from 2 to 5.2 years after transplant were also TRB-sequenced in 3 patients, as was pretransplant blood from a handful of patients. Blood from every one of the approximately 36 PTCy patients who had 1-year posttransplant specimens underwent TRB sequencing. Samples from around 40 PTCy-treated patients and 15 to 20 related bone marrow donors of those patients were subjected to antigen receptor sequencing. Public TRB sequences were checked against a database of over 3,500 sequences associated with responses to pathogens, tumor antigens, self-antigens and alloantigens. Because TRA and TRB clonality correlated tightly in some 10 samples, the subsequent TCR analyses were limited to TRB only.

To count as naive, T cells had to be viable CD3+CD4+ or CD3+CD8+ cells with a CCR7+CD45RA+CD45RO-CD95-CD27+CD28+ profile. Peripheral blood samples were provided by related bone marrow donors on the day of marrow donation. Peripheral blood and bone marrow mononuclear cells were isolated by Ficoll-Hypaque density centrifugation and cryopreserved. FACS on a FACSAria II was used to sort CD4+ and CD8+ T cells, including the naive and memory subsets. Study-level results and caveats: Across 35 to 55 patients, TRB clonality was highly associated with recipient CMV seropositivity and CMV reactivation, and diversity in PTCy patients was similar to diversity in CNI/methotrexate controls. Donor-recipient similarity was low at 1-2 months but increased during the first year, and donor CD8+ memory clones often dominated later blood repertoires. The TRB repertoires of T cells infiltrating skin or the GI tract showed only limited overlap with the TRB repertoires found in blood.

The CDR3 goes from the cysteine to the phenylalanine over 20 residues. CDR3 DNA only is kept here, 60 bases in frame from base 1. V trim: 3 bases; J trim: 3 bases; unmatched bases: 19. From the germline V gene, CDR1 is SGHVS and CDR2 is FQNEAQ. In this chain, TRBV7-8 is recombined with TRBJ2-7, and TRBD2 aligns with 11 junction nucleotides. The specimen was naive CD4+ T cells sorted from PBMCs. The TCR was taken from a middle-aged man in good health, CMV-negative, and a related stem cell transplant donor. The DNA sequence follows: TGTGCCAGCAGCTTGCTCGGTTTCGATAAACTAGCGGGAGTTCTCTACGAGCAGTACTTC. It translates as CASSLLGFDKLAGVLYEQYF.